Listed below are T cell receptor beta chains from one sample, sequenced in a study of shared clonotypes between healthy human individuals. Sequencing was performed with immunoSEQ multiplex PCR; in TCRdb, only in-frame clones are kept and a portion is missing. The sample records about 1.1 million clones, 77% being singletons. The sequencing input was memory CD4+ T cells from PBMCs. Every receptor here comes from a man between 18 and 35 years old in good health. Some clones in this sample may be carry-over from other donors' samples. CDR3s include the opening cysteine and the closing phenylalanine or tryptophan. The order of the fields is V gene, D gene, clone size, J gene, CDR3 protein, CDR3 DNA. D genes are given only for firm matches. Size values are once, few and many counts, or a class for expanded clones, and some rows have none.

TRBV19	TRBD1	few	TRBJ2-5	CASSIGWGRDSRETQYF	TGTGCCAGTAGTATAGGGTGGGGCCGGGACAGCCGAGAGACCCAGTACTTC
TRBV7-8	TRBD2	NA	TRBJ2-1	CASSPQRDPTYNEQFF	TGTGCCAGCAGCCCCCAGCGGGACCCCACCTACAATGAGCAGTTCTTC
TRBV5-1	TRBD2	NA	TRBJ2-5	CASSLGWLAGGQETQYF	TGCGCCAGCAGCTTGGGCTGGTTAGCGGGAGGGCAAGAGACCCAGTACTTC
TRBV7-3	TRBD2	NA	TRBJ2-1	CASSRGPAGGANEQFF	TGTGCCAGCAGCCGAGGTCCAGCGGGAGGGGCCAATGAGCAGTTCTTC
TRBV4-1	NA	NA	TRBJ2-1	CASSQSSGGYNEQFF	TGCGCCAGCAGCCAGTCTTCTGGGGGGTACAATGAGCAGTTCTTC
TRBV29-1	TRBD1	NA	TRBJ2-2	CSVYRGASGGELFF	TGCAGCGTCTACAGGGGGGCCTCGGGCGGGGAGCTGTTTTTT
TRBV19	NA	NA	TRBJ2-7	CASSIGRSPTYEQYF	TGTGCCAGTAGTATTGGGCGGAGTCCTACCTACGAGCAGTACTTC
TRBV5-1	NA	NA	TRBJ1-5	CASSPTDGSNQPQHF	TGCGCCAGCAGCCCCACGGACGGTAGCAATCAGCCCCAGCATTTT
TRBV5-1	TRBD1	once	TRBJ2-1	CASSTVGDRNYNEQFF	TGCGCCAGCAGCACGGTGGGGGACAGGAACTACAATGAGCAGTTCTTC
TRBV5-6	NA	few	TRBJ1-6	CASSFQGLGNSPLHF	TGTGCCAGCAGCTTCCAGGGACTGGGTAATTCACCCCTCCACTTT
TRBV4-3	NA	many	TRBJ1-2	CASSQDIGKGYGYTF	TGCGCCAGCAGCCAAGATATAGGGAAGGGCTATGGCTACACCTTC
TRBV6-5	TRBD2	NA	TRBJ2-3	CASRQRLAGTDTQYF	TGTGCCAGCAGACAACGACTAGCGGGAACCGATACGCAGTATTTT